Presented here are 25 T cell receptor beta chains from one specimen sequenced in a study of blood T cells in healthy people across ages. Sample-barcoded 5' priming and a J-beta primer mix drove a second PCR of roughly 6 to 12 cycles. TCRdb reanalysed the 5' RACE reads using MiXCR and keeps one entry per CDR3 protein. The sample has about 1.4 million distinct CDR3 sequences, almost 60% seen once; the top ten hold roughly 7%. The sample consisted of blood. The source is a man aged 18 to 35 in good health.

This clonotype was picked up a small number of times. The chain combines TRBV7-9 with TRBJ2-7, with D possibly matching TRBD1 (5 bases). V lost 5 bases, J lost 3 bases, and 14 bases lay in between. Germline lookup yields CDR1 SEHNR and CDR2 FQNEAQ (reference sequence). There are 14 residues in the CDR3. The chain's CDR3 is CASSHPTDSYEQYF. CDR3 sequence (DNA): TGTGCCAGCAGCCACCCAACCGACAGCTACGAGCAGTACTTC.

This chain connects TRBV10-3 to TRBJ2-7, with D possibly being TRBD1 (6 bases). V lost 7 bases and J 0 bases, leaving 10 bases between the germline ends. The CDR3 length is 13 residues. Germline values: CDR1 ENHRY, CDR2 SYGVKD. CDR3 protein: CAINGDTSYEQYF. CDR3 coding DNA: TGTGCCATCAACGGGGACACCTCCTACGAGCAGTACTTC.

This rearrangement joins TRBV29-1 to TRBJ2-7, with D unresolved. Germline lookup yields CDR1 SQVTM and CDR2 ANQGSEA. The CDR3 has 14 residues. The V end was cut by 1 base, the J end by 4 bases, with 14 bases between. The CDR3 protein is CSVEGPPTTYEQYF. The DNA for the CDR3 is TGCAGCGTTGAAGGCCCGCCAACAACTTACGAGCAGTACTTC.

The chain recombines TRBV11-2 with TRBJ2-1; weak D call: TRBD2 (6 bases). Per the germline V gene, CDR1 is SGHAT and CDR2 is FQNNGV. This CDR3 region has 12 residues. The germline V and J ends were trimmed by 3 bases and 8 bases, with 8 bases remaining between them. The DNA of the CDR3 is TGTGCCAGCAGCTTCTGGGGGGATGAGCAGTTCTTC. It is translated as CASSFWGDEQFF.

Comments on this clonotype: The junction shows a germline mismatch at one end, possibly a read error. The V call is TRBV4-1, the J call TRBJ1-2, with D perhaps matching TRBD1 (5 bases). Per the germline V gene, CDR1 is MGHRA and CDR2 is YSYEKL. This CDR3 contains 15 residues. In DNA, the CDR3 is TGCGCTAGCAGCCAAGGACACGGTTTCGCCTATGGCTACACCTTC. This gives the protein CASSQGHGFAYGYTF.

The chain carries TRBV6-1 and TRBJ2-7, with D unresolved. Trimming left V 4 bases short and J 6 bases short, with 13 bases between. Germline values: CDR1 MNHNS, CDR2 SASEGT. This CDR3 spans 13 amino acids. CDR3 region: CASSGGYVLEQYF. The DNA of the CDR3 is TGTGCCAGCAGTGGTGGGTACGTCCTCGAGCAGTACTTC.

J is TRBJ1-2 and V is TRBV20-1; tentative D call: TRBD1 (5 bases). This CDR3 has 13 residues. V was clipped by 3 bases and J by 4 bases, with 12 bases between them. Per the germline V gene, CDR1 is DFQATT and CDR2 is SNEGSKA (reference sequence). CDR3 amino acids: CSASRGPSYGYTF. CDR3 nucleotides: TGCAGTGCTAGTAGGGGACCGAGCTATGGCTACACCTTC.

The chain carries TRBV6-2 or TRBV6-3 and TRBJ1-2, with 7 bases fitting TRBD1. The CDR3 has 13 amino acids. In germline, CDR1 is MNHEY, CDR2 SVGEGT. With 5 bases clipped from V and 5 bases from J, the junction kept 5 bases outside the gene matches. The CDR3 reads CASSETGEYGYTF. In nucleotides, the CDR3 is TGTGCCAGCAGTGAAACAGGGGAATATGGCTACACCTTC.

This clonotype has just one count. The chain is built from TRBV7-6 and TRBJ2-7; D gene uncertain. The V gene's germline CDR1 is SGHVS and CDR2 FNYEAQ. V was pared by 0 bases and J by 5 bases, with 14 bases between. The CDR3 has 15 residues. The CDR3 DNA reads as TGTGCCAGCAGCTTAGCGCGGAGAGTGGGCGACGAGCAGTACTTC. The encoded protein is CASSLARRVGDEQYF.

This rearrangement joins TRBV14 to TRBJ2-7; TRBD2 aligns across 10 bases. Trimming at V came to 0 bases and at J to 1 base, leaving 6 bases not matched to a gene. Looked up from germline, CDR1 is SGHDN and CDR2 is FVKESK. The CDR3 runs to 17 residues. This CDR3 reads CASSQDPASGSSYEQYF. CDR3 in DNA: TGTGCCAGCAGCCAAGATCCTGCTAGCGGGAGTTCCTACGAGCAGTACTTC.

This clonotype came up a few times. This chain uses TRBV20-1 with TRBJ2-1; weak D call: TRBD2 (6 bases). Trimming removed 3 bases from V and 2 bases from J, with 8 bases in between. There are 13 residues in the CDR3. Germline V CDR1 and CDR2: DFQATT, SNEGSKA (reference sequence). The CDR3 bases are TGCAGTGCTAGGGGCGGGACCTACAATGAGCAGTTCTTC. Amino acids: CSARGGTYNEQFF.

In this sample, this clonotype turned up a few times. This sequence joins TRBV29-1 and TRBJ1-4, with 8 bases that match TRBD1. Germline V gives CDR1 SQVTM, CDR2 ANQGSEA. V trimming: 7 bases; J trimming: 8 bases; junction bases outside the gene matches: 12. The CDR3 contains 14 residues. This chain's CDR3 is CSAKGQGLSEKLFF. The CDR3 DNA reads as TGCAGCGCTAAAGGACAGGGCCTATCGGAAAAACTGTTTTTT.

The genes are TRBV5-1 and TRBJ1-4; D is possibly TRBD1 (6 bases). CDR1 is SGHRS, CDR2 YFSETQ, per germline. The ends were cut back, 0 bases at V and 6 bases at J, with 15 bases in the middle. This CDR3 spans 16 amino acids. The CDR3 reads CASSLGLRGGDEKLFF. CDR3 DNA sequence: TGCGCCAGCAGCTTGGGGCTCAGGGGAGGAGATGAAAAACTGTTTTTT.

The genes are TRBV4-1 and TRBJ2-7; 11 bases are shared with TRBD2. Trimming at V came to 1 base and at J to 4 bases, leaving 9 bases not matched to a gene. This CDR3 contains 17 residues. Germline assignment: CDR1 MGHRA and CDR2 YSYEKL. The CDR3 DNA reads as TGCGCCAGCAGCCAAGTACTAGCGGGAGACGGCTGGTACGAGCAGTACTTC. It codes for CASSQVLAGDGWYEQYF.

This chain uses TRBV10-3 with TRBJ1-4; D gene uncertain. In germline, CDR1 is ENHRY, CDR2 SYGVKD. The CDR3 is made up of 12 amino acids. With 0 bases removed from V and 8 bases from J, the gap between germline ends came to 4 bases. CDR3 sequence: CAISESREKLFF. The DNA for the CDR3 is TGTGCCATCAGTGAGTCTCGGGAAAAACTGTTTTTT.

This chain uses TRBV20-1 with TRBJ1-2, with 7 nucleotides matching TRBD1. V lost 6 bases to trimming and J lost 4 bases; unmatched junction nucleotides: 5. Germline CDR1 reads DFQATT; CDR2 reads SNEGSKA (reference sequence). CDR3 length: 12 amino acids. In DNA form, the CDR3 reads TGCAGTGCCCAGGGGGAGGGCTATGGCTACACCTTC. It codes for CSAQGEGYGYTF.

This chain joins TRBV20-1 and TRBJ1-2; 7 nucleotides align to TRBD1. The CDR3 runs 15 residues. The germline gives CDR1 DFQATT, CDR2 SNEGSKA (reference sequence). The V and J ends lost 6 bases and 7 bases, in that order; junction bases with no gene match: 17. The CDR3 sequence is CSAEPLDRVRGGYTF. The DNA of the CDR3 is TGCAGTGCGGAGCCGCTCGACAGGGTACGAGGTGGCTACACCTTC.

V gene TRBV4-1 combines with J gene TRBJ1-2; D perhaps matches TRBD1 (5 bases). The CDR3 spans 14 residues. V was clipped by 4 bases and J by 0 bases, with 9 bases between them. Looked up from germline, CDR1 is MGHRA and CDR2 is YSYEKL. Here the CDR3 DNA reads TGCGCCAGCAGCCCTTCAGGGCCTAACTATGGCTACACCTTC. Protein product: CASSPSGPNYGYTF.

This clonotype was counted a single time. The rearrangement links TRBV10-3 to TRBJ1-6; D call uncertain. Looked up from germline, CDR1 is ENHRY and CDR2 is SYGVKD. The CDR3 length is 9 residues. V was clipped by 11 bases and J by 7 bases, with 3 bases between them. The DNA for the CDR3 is TGTGCCCCAAATTCACCCCTCCACTTT. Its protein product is CAPNSPLHF.

The CDR3: CSVETRGGSYEQYF. The CDR3 DNA is TGCAGCGTTGAGACGCGGGGGGGCTCCTACGAGCAGTACTTC. The chain joins TRBV29-1 to TRBJ2-7, with 9 nucleotides matching TRBD2. The trim removed 3 bases at V and 0 bases at J, leaving 3 bases unmatched. The germline V gene encodes CDR1 SQVTM and CDR2 ANQGSEA. The CDR3 contains 14 residues.

CDR3 coding DNA: TGTGCCAGCAGCTTCGCCACTCGAGATACGCAGTATTTT. Amino acid sequence: CASSFATRDTQYF. The chain links TRBV7-2 to TRBJ2-3; D not resolved. With 3 bases removed from V and 5 bases from J, the gap between germline ends came to 9 bases. This CDR3 comprises 13 residues. The V gene's germline CDR1 is SGHTA and CDR2 FQGNSA.

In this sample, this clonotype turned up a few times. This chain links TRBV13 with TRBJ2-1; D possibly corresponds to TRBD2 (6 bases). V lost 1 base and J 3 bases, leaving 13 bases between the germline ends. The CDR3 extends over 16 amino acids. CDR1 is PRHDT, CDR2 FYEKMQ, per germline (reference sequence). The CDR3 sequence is CASSLERLASYNEQFF. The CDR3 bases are TGTGCCAGCAGCTTAGAACGCCTAGCGAGCTACAATGAGCAGTTCTTC.

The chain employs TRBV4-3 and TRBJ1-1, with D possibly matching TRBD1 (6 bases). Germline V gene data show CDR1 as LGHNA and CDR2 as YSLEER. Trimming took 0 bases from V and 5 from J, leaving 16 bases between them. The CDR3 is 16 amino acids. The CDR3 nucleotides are TGCGCCAGCAGCCAAGATCTCCACAGGGTAAGGACTGAAGCTTTCTTT. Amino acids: CASSQDLHRVRTEAFF.

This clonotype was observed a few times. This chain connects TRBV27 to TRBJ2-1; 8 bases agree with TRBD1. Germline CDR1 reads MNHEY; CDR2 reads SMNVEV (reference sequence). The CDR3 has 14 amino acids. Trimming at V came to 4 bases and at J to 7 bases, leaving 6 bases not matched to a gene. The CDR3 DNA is TGTGCCAGCAGTTCTTGGACAGGGAGGAATGAGCAGTTCTTC. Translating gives CASSSWTGRNEQFF.

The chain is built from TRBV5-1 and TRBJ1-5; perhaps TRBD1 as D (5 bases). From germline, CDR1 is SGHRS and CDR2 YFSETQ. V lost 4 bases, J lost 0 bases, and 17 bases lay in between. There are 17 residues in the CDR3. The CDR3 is CASSRGGKLYSNQPQHF. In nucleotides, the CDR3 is TGCGCCAGCAGCCGGGGCGGTAAATTATATAGCAATCAGCCCCAGCATTTT.